Following are 19 T cell receptor beta chains from one sample sequenced in a study of beta chain features in type 1 diabetes. Study-wide results and caveats: Type 1 diabetes patients had moderately but significantly shorter TCRB CDR3s in all four CD4+ subsets.

These receptors have no known antigen. Expressed TCRB transcripts were sequenced, since all the RNA that had been isolated was reverse transcribed. Method: immunoSEQ multiplex PCR; TCRdb's copy keeps in-frame clones and lacks some. The table lists 250,000 to 300,000 clones, around 24% of them singletons, with about 0.012% in the top ten. The specimen was naive CD4+ T cells from blood. The source is a woman aged 25 to 39 with type 1 diabetes.

This clone was seen a few times. The rearrangement links TRBV5-4 to TRBJ2-1, with 7 bases that match TRBD2. J was trimmed by 2 bases and V by 0 bases; bases with no gene match: 2. Looked up from germline, CDR1 is SGHNT and CDR2 is YYREEE (reference sequence). CDR3 length: 15 residues. CDR3 amino acids: CASSLGGSAYNEQFF. CDR3 nucleotide sequence: TGTGCCAGCAGCTTGGGCGGGAGCGCCTACAATGAGCAGTTCTTC.

Points on this clone: A junction end diverges from the germline sequence, so it may reflect a read error. The J gene is TRBJ2-1, the V gene TRBV30, with unresolved D. The CDR3 is 12 amino acids. The germline gives CDR1 GTSNPN, CDR2 SVGIG (reference sequence). CDR3 DNA sequence: TGTGCCTGGAGTTCACTCGGCAGTGAGCGGTTCTTC. Its protein is CAWSSLGSERFF.

This clone was found a few times. The V gene is TRBV7-9, the J gene TRBJ1-1, with D possibly TRBD1 on 6 matching bases. CDR1 and CDR2 (germline): SEHNR, FQNEAQ (reference sequence). The CDR3 contains 14 residues. V shed 2 bases and J shed 3 bases, with 10 bases lying between them. This CDR3 reads CASSLQGKDTEAFF. The CDR3 DNA reads TGTGCCAGCAGCTTACAGGGGAAGGACACTGAAGCTTTCTTT. Full variable domain (rest looked up from reference TRBV7-9 and TRBJ1-1): DTGVSQNPRHKITKRGQNVTFRCDPISEHNRLYWYRQTLGQGPEFLTYFQNEAQLEKSRLLSDRFSAERPKGSFSTLEIQRTEQGDSAMYLCASSLQGKDTEAFFGQGTRLTVV.

The rearrangement joins TRBV25-1 to TRBJ2-5; 7 bases align to TRBD2. The J segment lost 2 bases and the V segment lost 4 bases, leaving 7 bases of the junction unmatched. CDR3 size: 15 residues. The germline V gene has CDR1 MGHDK and CDR2 SYGVNS. The CDR3 bases are TGTGCCAGCAGTGCCCAGGGAGGGTGGCAAGAGACCCAGTACTTC. Its translation is CASSAQGGWQETQYF.

In this sample, this clone turned up a few times. The chain is built from TRBV5-1 and TRBJ2-5, with D possibly being TRBD2 (6 bases). The CDR3 runs 14 residues. V lost 3 bases and J 1 base, leaving 10 bases between the germline ends. Germline lookup yields CDR1 SGHRS and CDR2 YFSETQ. The DNA of the CDR3 is TGCGCCAGCAGCTGGGTCGGGGGCCAAGAGACCCAGTACTTC. Translated, it gives CASSWVGGQETQYF.

V and J are TRBV7-9 and TRBJ2-7, with D unresolved. Trimming cost V 5 bases and J 11 bases, with 16 bases left between them. CDR1 is SEHNR and CDR2 is FQNEAQ in the germline V gene (reference sequence). The CDR3 consists of 12 residues. The CDR3 is CASSAIYAPEYF. CDR3 bases: TGTGCCAGCAGCGCGATCTACGCCCCGGAGTACTTC. Complete variable domain (other parts from reference TRBV7-9 and TRBJ2-7): DTGVSQNPRHKITKRGQNVTFRCDPISEHNRLYWYRQTLGQGPEFLTYFQNEAQLEKSRLLSDRFSAERPKGSFSTLEIQRTEQGDSAMYLCASSAIYAPEYFGPGTRLTVT.

The chain uses TRBV29-1 and TRBJ1-4; TRBD1 agrees at 10 bases. The V gene's germline CDR1 is SQVTM and CDR2 ANQGSEA. The CDR3 spans 14 residues. V gave up 6 bases and J gave up 6 bases; unmatched junction bases: 7. The CDR3 DNA is TGCAGCGTAAATTCCGGGACAGGGGATGAAAAACTGTTTTTT. It yields the protein CSVNSGTGDEKLFF.

V usage is TRBV9 and J usage is TRBJ2-1; 7 bases fit TRBD2. Germline values: CDR1 SGDLS, CDR2 YYNGEE. The V and J ends lost 2 bases and 7 bases, in that order; junction bases with no gene match: 12. This CDR3 comprises 16 residues. DNA of the CDR3: TGTGCCAGCAGCGTGTCCCTCGGGGGGAGTAGGAATGAGCAGTTCTTC. It is translated as CASSVSLGGSRNEQFF.

The rearrangement uses TRBV4-1 and TRBJ1-4; 7 bases match TRBD1. CDR1 and CDR2 (germline): MGHRA, YSYEKL. The CDR3 spans 13 residues. The V segment lost 6 bases and the J segment 7 bases; nucleotides outside the gene matches: 5. In DNA, the CDR3 is TGCGCCAGCAGACTAGGGACAGTTGAAAAACTGTTTTTT. The encoded protein is CASRLGTVEKLFF.

This clone was observed a few times. The chain combines TRBV6-6 with TRBJ1-1, with 8 bases matching TRBD1. The V gene end was trimmed by 6 bases and the J gene end by 7 bases; junction bases not matched to a gene: 10. The CDR3 is 14 amino acids. Germline V lookup: CDR1 MNHNY, CDR2 SVGAGI (reference sequence). The DNA for the CDR3 is TGTGCCAGCAGCTTACTCGGGACAGGCCGTGAAGCTTTCTTT. Its translation is CASSLLGTGREAFF.

The chain employs TRBV4-2 and TRBJ2-7, with D uncertain. With 0 bases removed from V and 4 bases from J, the gap between germline ends came to 13 bases. Germline values: CDR1 LGHNA, CDR2 YNFKEQ. This CDR3 spans 15 amino acids. The DNA of the CDR3 is TGTGCCAGCAGCCAAGAGCCCACTACCCTATACGAGCAGTACTTC. Translating it yields CASSQEPTTLYEQYF.

This clone has a handful of counts. The chain links TRBV11-2 to TRBJ2-1; no clear D gene. The CDR3 runs to 13 residues. Germline loops: CDR1 SGHAT, CDR2 FQNNGV. Trimming removed 2 bases at V and 4 bases at J, with 6 bases between. DNA of the CDR3: TGTGCCAGCAGCTTAAGCGAGTACAATGAGCAGTTCTTC. Translating gives CASSLSEYNEQFF.

This chain uses TRBV15 with TRBJ1-2; D is unresolved. Trimming shortened V by 5 bases and J by 5 bases, and 12 bases separated the two germline ends. The V gene's germline CDR1 is LNHNV and CDR2 YYDKDF (reference sequence). This CDR3 contains 13 residues. DNA of the CDR3: TGTGCCACCAGCGGCCCCGGAGTTTATGGCTACACCTTC. Its translation: CATSGPGVYGYTF.

This clone was counted only a few times. This sequence joins TRBV2 and TRBJ1-1; D remains unclear. There are 15 residues in the CDR3. Germline loops: CDR1 SNHLY, CDR2 FYNNEI. V lost 4 bases and J 5 bases, leaving 17 bases between the germline ends. CDR3 residues: CASSATPSKKTEAFF. Here the CDR3 DNA reads TGTGCCAGCAGTGCCACCCCTAGCAAGAAGACTGAAGCTTTCTTT.

The chain has TRBV9 and TRBJ2-1; D is unresolved. The CDR3 sequence is 13 residues long. Germline V gene data show CDR1 as SGDLS and CDR2 as YYNGEE. CDR3 sequence: CPRRRNIYNEQFF. The CDR3 coding sequence is TGTCCTAGGCGCCGGAACATTTACAATGAGCAGTTCTTC.

This clone has a handful of counts. The V and J genes are TRBV29-1 and TRBJ1-2; D unclear. The CDR3 has 12 amino acids. Trimming cost V 6 bases and J 2 bases, with 10 bases left between them. Germline V gene lookup returns CDR1 SQVTM and CDR2 ANQGSEA. The CDR3 region is CSVSIPNYGYTF. The CDR3 DNA follows: TGCAGCGTCAGTATCCCCAACTATGGCTACACCTTC.

This clone has just a few counts. The chain uses TRBV4-1 and TRBJ2-3; TRBD2 is a possible D gene (5 bases). Trimming cost V 4 bases and J 0 bases, with 17 bases left between them. There are 17 residues in the CDR3. CDR1 is MGHRA and CDR2 is YSYEKL in the germline V gene. The DNA for the CDR3 is TGCGCCAGCAGCCGAAGCGGCGGGCTTTCTAGCACAGATACGCAGTATTTT. Translation gives CASSRSGGLSSTDTQYF.

V usage is TRBV18 and J usage is TRBJ1-1; TRBD1 is a possible D gene (5 bases). There are 14 residues in the CDR3. Trimming took off 3 bases at V and 4 bases at J, with 12 bases between the two ends. The germline gives CDR1 KGHSH, CDR2 LQKENI. Here the CDR3 reads CASSPVSGSTEAFF. The CDR3 DNA is TGTGCCAGCTCACCTGTTTCAGGGTCCACTGAAGCTTTCTTT.

This clone has just a few counts. The gene calls are TRBV29-1 and TRBJ1-2; TRBD1 is a possible D gene (6 bases). V was clipped by 1 base and J by 8 bases, with 11 bases between them. This CDR3 spans 12 amino acids. Germline V gene sequence: CDR1 SQVTM, CDR2 ANQGSEA. This chain's CDR3 is CSVEVLGGGYTF. The CDR3 DNA is TGCAGCGTTGAAGTTTTAGGGGGAGGCTACACCTTC.